This entry lists 30 T cell receptor beta chains sequenced from one sample in a study of CD8+ T cells in alopecia areata. Isolated RNA was reverse transcribed into cDNA used as the sequencing template. Assay used: immunoSEQ multiplex PCR; TCRdb lists only in-frame clones, some missing. The top ten clones hold approximately 4.9% of a sample with about 200,000 clones, 56% of them seen once. Sequencing used CD8+ T cells sorted from blood. The receptors originated from a human donor in good health.

The V gene is TRBV2, the J gene TRBJ1-5; tentative D call: TRBD1 (6 bases). V was clipped by 6 bases and J by 7 bases, with 19 bases between them. The CDR3 is 15 residues long. Germline lookup yields CDR1 SNHLY and CDR2 FYNNEI. The CDR3 DNA is TGTGCCAGCAGCGCAGGGGCGGGGGGAGGACAGCCCCAGCATTTT. Protein sequence: CASSAGAGGGQPQHF.

The V gene is TRBV6-5, the J gene TRBJ1-1, with D unclear. CDR1 and CDR2 (germline): MNHEY, SVGAGI. The CDR3 runs to 15 residues. Trimming shortened V by 6 bases and J by 1 base, and 15 bases separated the two germline ends. CDR3 DNA sequence: TGTGCCAGCAGACCCCCTGGTTCCTGGAACACTGAAGCTTTCTTT. Its protein product is CASRPPGSWNTEAFF.

The chain is built from TRBV27 and TRBJ2-5, with 7 bases that match TRBD1. CDR3 length: 14 amino acids. V lost 5 bases and J lost 5; bases outside the gene matches: 8. Germline-derived CDR1 and CDR2 are MNHEY and SMNVEV (reference sequence). This CDR3 reads CASSPYRGRETQYF. The CDR3 region has the DNA TGTGCCAGCAGTCCCTACAGGGGACGGGAGACCCAGTACTTC.

The CDR3 bases are TGTGCCAGCAGCCCCGGAGTAGCCAACAATGAGCAGTTCTTC. The encoded protein is CASSPGVANNEQFF. The chain carries TRBV9 and TRBJ2-1, with D uncertain. This CDR3 has 14 residues. Between the trimmed V and J ends, which lost 4 bases and 5 bases, there was a span of 13 bases. In germline, CDR1 is SGDLS, CDR2 YYNGEE. Combining the CDR3 with reference TRBV9 and TRBJ2-1 gives the whole variable domain DSGVTQTPKHLITATGQRVTLRCSPRSGDLSVYWYQQSLDQGLQFLIQYYNGEERAKGNILERFSAQQFPDLHSELNLSSLELGDSALYFCASSPGVANNEQFFGPGTRLTVL.

V gene TRBV7-2 combines with J gene TRBJ1-1, with a tentative D call TRBD1 (5 bases). Germline CDR1 is SGHTA and CDR2 is FQGNSA. This CDR3 has 16 residues. The ends were cut back, 0 bases at V and 0 bases at J, with 11 bases in the middle. The DNA for the CDR3 is TGTGCCAGCAGCTTAGCGCTGGGGCGCTTGAACACTGAAGCTTTCTTT. As protein: CASSLALGRLNTEAFF.

This clone has a handful of counts. The chain is built from TRBV30 and TRBJ2-2; no definite D call. Germline V gene sequence: CDR1 GTSNPN, CDR2 SVGIG (reference sequence). The CDR3 runs 11 residues. V shed 1 base and J shed 8 bases, with 5 bases lying between them. This CDR3 reads CAWSEIGELFF. Here the CDR3 DNA reads TGTGCCTGGAGTGAGATAGGGGAGCTGTTTTTT.

The V and J genes are TRBV6-5 and TRBJ2-1; 14 nucleotides line up with TRBD2. The germline V gene has CDR1 MNHEY and CDR2 SVGAGI. Unmatched junction bases numbered 2, after V lost 6 bases and J lost 4 bases. The CDR3 loop spans 15 amino acids. CDR3 sequence: CASSGLAGGYNEQFF. Here the CDR3 DNA reads TGTGCCAGCAGCGGACTAGCGGGGGGATACAATGAGCAGTTCTTC.

The J gene is TRBJ2-7, the V gene TRBV10-3, with 12 positions matching TRBD1. CDR3 length equals 15 residues. J gave up 5 bases and V 3 bases, and 5 bases lay outside the gene matches. CDR1 and CDR2 from the germline V gene are ENHRY and SYGVKD. CDR3 sequence: CAISDPGQGAHEQYF. CDR3 sequence (DNA): TGTGCCATCAGTGACCCGGGACAGGGGGCCCACGAGCAGTACTTC.

In its sample, this clone was seen a few times. J is TRBJ2-3 and V is TRBV6-5; no definite D call. The length of the CDR3 is 14 residues. Germline CDR1 and CDR2: MNHEY and SVGAGI. Trimming took off 5 bases at V and 0 bases at J, with 9 bases between the two ends. The chain's CDR3 is CASSTPSSTDTQYF. DNA for the CDR3: TGTGCCAGCAGTACGCCGTCTAGCACAGATACGCAGTATTTT.

The genes are TRBV7-8 and TRBJ2-3, with D perhaps matching TRBD1 or TRBD2 (7 bases each). The germline CDR1 and CDR2 sequences are SGHVS and FQNEAQ. V dropped 1 base and J dropped 0 bases, with 14 bases sitting between them. The CDR3 loop spans 17 amino acids. The CDR3 bases are TGTGCCAGCAGCTTAGTAGGGGGCGGGGGAAGCACAGATACGCAGTATTTT. Translation gives CASSLVGGGGSTDTQYF.

This clone came up a few times. V gene TRBV27 combines with J gene TRBJ1-1; D not resolved. The CDR3 runs to 15 residues. Germline V gene sequence: CDR1 MNHEY, CDR2 SMNVEV (reference sequence). V was cut by 5 bases and J by 1 base, with 14 bases left in between. The CDR3 bases are TGTGCCAGCAGTCGAGTTTTCTCGGGGAACACTGAAGCTTTCTTT. As protein: CASSRVFSGNTEAFF.

On this clone itself: The same CDR3 is also encoded by other DNA sequences in this sample. The genes are TRBV5-1 and TRBJ2-3; unclear D gene. CDR1 is SGHRS, CDR2 YFSETQ, per germline. The CDR3 is 12 amino acids. Trimming pared 0 bases from V and 3 bases from J, leaving 2 bases between. The CDR3: CASSLETDTQYF. The CDR3 nucleotides read TGCGCCAGCAGCTTGGAAACAGATACGCAGTATTTT.

Only one count was recorded for this clone. J is TRBJ1-1 and V is TRBV5-1; no firm D call. The germline V and J ends were trimmed by 5 bases and 3 bases, with 8 bases remaining between them. The CDR3 sequence is 12 residues long. From germline, CDR1 is SGHRS and CDR2 YFSETQ. CDR3 in amino acids: CASRTRDTEAFF. The CDR3 nucleotides are TGCGCCAGCAGGACGAGGGACACTGAAGCTTTCTTT.

This rearrangement joins TRBV5-6 to TRBJ2-7; D unresolved. This CDR3 has 16 residues. With 3 bases removed from V and 0 bases from J, the gap between germline ends came to 16 bases. Germline V gene data show CDR1 as SGHDT and CDR2 as YYEEEE. In nucleotides, the CDR3 is TGTGCCAGCAGCTCTCCCTGGGCAAGGAGCTCCTACGAGCAGTACTTC. Its protein product is CASSSPWARSSYEQYF.

This clone was seen a few times. V and J are TRBV29-1 and TRBJ2-3, with D perhaps TRBD2 (6 bases). CDR3 size: 12 residues. V was pared by 6 bases and J by 3 bases, with 10 bases between. Germline CDR1 reads SQVTM; CDR2 reads ANQGSEA. CDR3 protein: CSVLASTDTQYF. CDR3 in DNA: TGCAGCGTCCTAGCGTCTACAGATACGCAGTATTTT.

The chain couples TRBV15 to TRBJ2-7; 9 bases are shared with TRBD2. From germline, CDR1 is LNHNV and CDR2 YYDKDF (reference sequence). Unmatched junction bases numbered 6, after V lost 0 bases and J lost 0 bases. CDR3 length equals 17 residues. In DNA, the CDR3 is TGTGCCACCAGCAGAGATCGGCTAGCGGGGAGCTCCTACGAGCAGTACTTC. Protein: CATSRDRLAGSSYEQYF. Drawing the rest from reference TRBV15 and TRBJ2-7, the complete variable domain is DAMVIQNPRYQVTQFGKPVTLSCSQTLNHNVMYWYQQKSSQAPKLLFHYYDKDFNNEADTPDNFQSRRPNTSFCFLDIRSPGLGDTAMYLCATSRDRLAGSSYEQYFGPGTRLTVT.

V usage is TRBV4-1 and J usage is TRBJ2-3; no clear D gene. Germline values: CDR1 MGHRA, CDR2 YSYEKL. This CDR3 is built from 14 residues. With 2 bases removed from V and 7 bases from J, the gap between germline ends came to 13 bases. The CDR3 region has the DNA TGCGCCAGCAGCCAATTCCCCAACCCCAATACGCAGTATTTT. It translates to CASSQFPNPNTQYF.

This CDR3 is CASSSYGGLVGYTF. The CDR3 nucleotides are TGTGCCAGCAGCTCCTACGGGGGGCTGGTTGGCTACACCTTC. The chain links TRBV11-2 to TRBJ1-2, with D maybe TRBD1 (6 bases). The CDR3 is made up of 14 amino acids. Trimming pared 4 bases from V and 7 bases from J, leaving 16 bases between. The germline gives CDR1 SGHAT, CDR2 FQNNGV.

This chain uses TRBV27 with TRBJ1-5, with D perhaps TRBD1 (6 bases). V lost 4 bases, J lost 11 bases, and 18 bases lay in between. CDR3 length equals 14 residues. Per germline, CDR1 MNHEY and CDR2 SMNVEV (reference sequence). CDR3 nucleotide sequence: TGTGCCAGCAGTTACATGTTTCCGTCAGGGGCCCAGCATTTT. This sequence encodes CASSYMFPSGAQHF.

This chain links TRBV4-1 with TRBJ1-6; D unclear. Trimming cost V 1 base and J 0 bases, with 7 bases left between them. The CDR3 totals 16 residues. Germline V CDR1 and CDR2: MGHRA, YSYEKL. CDR3: CASSQAISSYNSPLHF. The CDR3 nucleotides read TGCGCCAGCAGCCAAGCAATTAGCTCCTATAATTCACCCCTCCACTTT.

About this clone itself: One end of the junction fails to match germline, which may point to a read error. The genes are TRBV6-5 and TRBJ1-2; D unresolved. Germline loops: CDR1 MNHEY, CDR2 SVGAGI. The CDR3 consists of 9 residues. The CDR3 coding sequence is TGTGCCAGCGACTCGCCCCCCATCTTC. Protein: CASDSPPIF.

The rearrangement links TRBV28 to TRBJ2-5; no clear D. This CDR3 has 14 amino acids. Trimming pared 3 bases from V and 2 bases from J, leaving 10 bases between. CDR1 and CDR2 from the germline V gene are MDHEN and SYDVKM. The CDR3 DNA follows: TGTGCCAGCAGTTTTAGGCCCTTACAAGAGACCCAGTACTTC. This translates into CASSFRPLQETQYF.

V usage is TRBV15 and J usage is TRBJ2-7; 9 bases agree with TRBD2. The CDR3 loop spans 18 amino acids. CDR1 and CDR2 (germline): LNHNV, YYDKDF (reference sequence). Trimming cost V 5 bases and J 6 bases; bases outside gene matches: 20. CDR3 sequence reads: CATSGPGLALTQGAEQYF. The CDR3 nucleotides are TGTGCCACCAGCGGTCCGGGACTAGCCCTTACCCAAGGGGCCGAGCAGTACTTC. Full variable domain (outside the CDR3, taken from reference TRBV15 and TRBJ2-7): DAMVIQNPRYQVTQFGKPVTLSCSQTLNHNVMYWYQQKSSQAPKLLFHYYDKDFNNEADTPDNFQSRRPNTSFCFLDIRSPGLGDTAMYLCATSGPGLALTQGAEQYFGPGTRLTVT.

This chain connects TRBV30 to TRBJ1-1; D might be TRBD1 (5 bases). CDR1 GTSNPN and CDR2 SVGIG come from the germline V gene (reference sequence). V was clipped by 4 bases and J by 5 bases, with 11 bases between them. This CDR3 is 12 amino acids long. The CDR3 DNA follows: TGTGCCTGGACAGGGTGGGAGACTGAAGCTTTCTTT. This codes for CAWTGWETEAFF.

Only a few counts were recorded for this clone. The V and J genes are TRBV27 and TRBJ2-5; D unresolved. Trimming took off 3 bases at V and 5 bases at J, with 7 bases between the two ends. CDR1 is MNHEY, CDR2 SMNVEV, per germline (reference sequence). This CDR3 region has 12 residues. The CDR3 protein is CASSLKGETQYF. The CDR3 bases are TGTGCCAGCAGTTTGAAAGGGGAGACCCAGTACTTC.

This chain links TRBV5-6 with TRBJ1-2; the D is unclear. This CDR3 contains 12 residues. Between the trimmed V and J ends, which lost 6 bases and 2 bases, there was a span of 8 bases. Germline V gene sequence: CDR1 SGHDT, CDR2 YYEEEE. CDR3 residues: CASTSGNYGYTF. DNA for the CDR3: TGTGCCAGCACCTCCGGGAACTATGGCTACACCTTC.

This clone occurred a few times. The genes are TRBV5-6 and TRBJ2-2; D not resolved. The CDR3 contains 15 residues. V lost 0 bases, J lost 6 bases, and 12 bases lay in between. Germline CDR1 SGHDT, CDR2 YYEEEE. The CDR3 region has the DNA TGTGCCAGCAGCTTGGTCCGCCCCGTGGCCGGGGAGCTGTTTTTT. Translating gives CASSLVRPVAGELFF.

The chain couples TRBV30 to TRBJ1-2, with D possibly TRBD1 on 6 matching bases. V shed 3 bases and J shed 8 bases, with 13 bases lying between them. Germline CDR1 GTSNPN, CDR2 SVGIG (reference sequence). This CDR3 comprises 12 residues. As DNA, the CDR3 is TGTGCCTGGAGGGGGGCCATCGGAGGCTACACCTTC. This codes for CAWRGAIGGYTF.

This clone was counted only a few times. This chain connects TRBV27 to TRBJ1-5; no reliable D call. Per germline, CDR1 MNHEY and CDR2 SMNVEV (reference sequence). V dropped 5 bases and J dropped 0 bases, with 20 bases sitting between them. This CDR3 is built from 18 residues. CDR3 amino acids: CASSPRKEGPSSNQPQHF. The CDR3 bases are TGTGCCAGCAGTCCGCGTAAGGAGGGCCCTAGTAGCAATCAGCCCCAGCATTTT.

The rearrangement joins TRBV2 to TRBJ2-2; D remains unclear. Trimming took off 4 bases at V and 7 bases at J, with 13 bases between the two ends. Germline loops: CDR1 SNHLY, CDR2 FYNNEI. This CDR3 contains 14 residues. CDR3 nucleotide sequence: TGTGCCAGCAGTGGGGCTAGGTCAGGCGGGGAGCTGTTTTTT. Protein: CASSGARSGGELFF.